These T cell receptor beta chains were read from a single sample in a study of tumor-infiltrating lymphocytes in primary liver carcinoma. One entry per CDR3 protein, called by TCRdb with MiXCR from the multiplex PCR reads. The sample carries 150,000 to 200,000 distinct CDR3 sequences, approximately 65% recorded once. Source material: peripheral blood. The receptor set was obtained from a woman aged 55-70 years with primary liver carcinoma and hepatitis B virus infection. The CDR3 runs from the conserved cysteine through the conserved F or W. A D gene is named only where the DNA matches it firmly. Clone size appears in some rows only: once, few, many, or a class for an expanded clone.

>TRBJ1-5|TRBV28|.|.
CASSSTGSPMALHF
TGTGCCAGCAGTTCCACAGGGAGCCCAATGGCCCTGCATTTT
>TRBJ1-2|TRBV11-3|.|.
CVSSMRPYGYTF
TGTGTCAGCAGCATGAGACCCTATGGCTACACCTTC
>TRBJ2-7|TRBV6-1|.|.
CASSEDGGEAYEQCF
TGTGCCAGCAGTGAAGACGGAGGAGAAGCCTACGAGCAGTGCTTC
>TRBJ2-2|TRBV28|TRBD1|.
CASSTGQGTGEPFF
TGTGCCAGCAGTACGGGACAGGGCACCGGGGAGCCGTTTTTT
>TRBJ2-1|TRBV28|TRBD2|.
CASSKLSGGVYNEQFF
TGTGCCAGCAGCAAATTAAGCGGGGGTGTATACAATGAGCAGTTCTTC
>TRBJ2-1|TRBV24-1|.|once
CATSDLGPMGQFF
TGTGCCACCAGTGATTTGGGACCCATGGGGCAGTTCTTC
>TRBJ2-3|TRBV6-5|TRBD2|.
CTSSYAGTSIDTQYF
TGTACCAGCAGTTACGCTGGGACTAGTATAGATACGCAGTATTTT
>TRBJ1-2|TRBV20-1|.|.
CSAIPQGGYGYTF
TGCAGTGCTATCCCACAGGGCGGCTATGGCTACACCTTC
>TRBJ1-3|TRBV6-1|.|once
CASRPSGNPIYF
TGTGCCAGCAGGCCCTCTGGAAACCCCATATATTTT
>TRBJ1-1|TRBV11-2|.|.
CASSTQENTEASF
TGTGCCAGCAGCACCCAGGAGAACACTGAAGCTTCCTTT
>TRBJ2-1|TRBV11-3|TRBD2|.
CASSLDQLAGRAESEQFF
TGTGCCAGCAGCTTAGATCAACTAGCGGGAAGAGCAGAGAGTGAGCAGTTCTTC
>TRBJ1-1|TRBV6-1|.|.
CAGSVWENTEAFF
TGTGCCGGCAGTGTATGGGAGAACACTGAAGCTTTCTTT
>TRBJ2-1|TRBV5-5|.|.
CASSLSLSSCNEQFF
TGTGCCAGCAGCTTGTCTCTTAGCTCCTGCAATGAGCAGTTCTTC
>TRBJ1-3|TRBV28|.|.
CASSLWGTGGNTIYF
TGTGCCAGCAGTTTATGGGGTACAGGAGGAAACACCATATATTTT
>TRBJ2-7|TRBV6-6|TRBD2|.
CASSCGLVYELYF
TGTGCCAGCAGTTGCGGACTAGTTTACGAGCTGTACTTC
>TRBJ1-2|TRBV12-3/TRBV12-4|.|many
CASSFSDYGYTF
TGTGCCAGCAGTTTCTCGGACTATGGCTACACCTTC
>TRBJ2-1|TRBV29-1|.|.
CNVFGGMAVDEQFF
TGCAACGTTTTCGGCGGGATGGCCGTAGATGAGCAGTTCTTC
>TRBJ2-6|TRBV29-1|TRBD1|.
CSVGRTGTGSPRANVLTF
TGCAGCGTCGGCCGGACCGGGACAGGGAGCCCTAGGGCCAACGTCCTGACTTTC
>TRBJ2-3|TRBV4-2|TRBD2|few
CASSRNPLSGRGGTDTQYF
TGTGCCAGCAGCCGCAACCCCCTTAGCGGGAGGGGCGGAACAGATACGCAGTATTTT
>TRBJ2-7|TRBV7-8|.|.
CASSLRGLSGGSSYEHYF
TGTGCCAGCAGCTTGAGAGGACTCAGTGGGGGAAGCTCCTACGAGCACTACTTC
>TRBJ2-3|TRBV11-2|.|.
CASSPISAVTDMQYF
TGTGCCAGCAGCCCGATATCGGCAGTAACAGATATGCAGTATTTT
>TRBJ2-7|TRBV7-9|.|once
CASIRLTPYEQHF
TGTGCCAGCATCCGACTTACCCCCTACGAGCAGCACTTC
>TRBJ2-7|TRBV7-9|TRBD2|.
CAGSRPSGHSYEQYF
TGTGCCGGCAGCCGACCTAGCGGGCACTCCTACGAGCAGTACTTC
>TRBJ2-7|TRBV11-2|.|.
CASSPHLRALEQYF
TGTGCCAGCAGCCCCCACCTGAGAGCGCTCGAGCAGTACTTC
>TRBJ2-7|TRBV6-1|TRBD2|.
CASSEWGGSNEQYF
TGTGCCAGCAGTGAATGGGGGGGGTCCAACGAGCAGTACTTC
>TRBJ2-2|TRBV12-3/TRBV12-4|TRBD2|.
CASRAGTSQVGELFF
TGTGCCAGCAGAGCCGGGACTAGTCAAGTCGGGGAGCTGTTTTTT
>TRBJ1-2|TRBV6-1|.|.
CASRQTGSNYGYTF
TGTGCCAGCAGGCAGACAGGCTCAAACTATGGCTACACCTTC
>TRBJ1-3|TRBV12-3/TRBV12-4|.|.
CASSLRCARNTIYF
TGTGCCAGCAGTTTACGATGTGCTCGAAACACCATATATTTC
>TRBJ1-4|TRBV30|TRBD1|few
CAWSVLSGGNEKLFF
TGTGCCTGGAGTGTACTTTCAGGGGGGAATGAAAAACTGTTTTTT
>TRBJ2-1|TRBV11-3|.|.
CTSSPGTGSQLF
TGTACCAGCAGCCCCGGGACCGGATCCCAGCTCTTC
>TRBJ1-3|TRBV5-1|.|.
CASSSTGGTGNTIYF
TGCGCCAGCAGCTCGACTGGGGGAACCGGAAACACCATATATTTT
>TRBJ1-5|TRBV30|.|.
CAWSVKISSQPQHF
TGTGCCTGGAGTGTAAAAATTAGCAGTCAGCCCCAGCATTTT
>TRBJ2-7|TRBV20-1|.|.
CSARGIMAGKSSYEQYF
TGCAGTGCTAGAGGTATTATGGCAGGGAAGTCCTCCTACGAGCAGTACTTC
>TRBJ2-7|TRBV14|.|once
CASSRPGAVGGEQYF
TGTGCCAGCAGCCGACCCGGGGCAGTTGGGGGCGAGCAGTACTTC
>TRBJ1-1|TRBV11-1|.|.
CASCPLGGMNIEAFF
TGTGCCAGCTGCCCGCTCGGGGGTATGAACATTGAAGCTTTCTTT
>TRBJ2-7|TRBV10-3|TRBD2|.
CAISSSGSSYEQYF
TGTGCCATCAGCAGTAGCGGGAGCTCCTACGAGCAGTACTTC
>TRBJ2-6|TRBV29-1|TRBD1|many
CSVSRDREADVLTF
TGCAGCGTTAGCCGGGACAGGGAGGCCGACGTCCTGACTTTC
>TRBJ2-2|TRBV6-1|TRBD1|many
CASTTRFTRDRGRTGELFF
TGTGCCAGCACCACTCGTTTCACCCGGGACAGGGGGCGTACCGGGGAGCTGTTTTTT
>TRBJ2-1|TRBV7-9|TRBD2|.
CVSSLWSGGDDEQFF
TGTGTCAGCAGCTTATGGAGCGGGGGAGACGATGAGCAGTTCTTC
>TRBJ2-7|TRBV12-3/TRBV12-4|.|few
CASSFRADGPTFYERYF
TGTGCCAGCAGTTTTAGAGCGGACGGGCCCACTTTCTACGAGCGGTACTTC
>TRBJ2-1|TRBV4-1|TRBD2|.
CASSRWGREGRGEQFF
TGCGCCAGCAGCAGATGGGGGCGGGAGGGCCGAGGTGAGCAGTTCTTC
>TRBJ1-5|TRBV6-6|.|.
CASISGSYQPQHF
TGTGCCAGCATCTCGGGGAGCTATCAGCCCCAGCATTTT
>TRBJ1-1|TRBV6-5|.|.
CASSARDTEAFF
TGTGCCAGCAGTGCCAGAGACACTGAAGCTTTCTTT
>TRBJ2-6|TRBV11-2|TRBD1|many
CASSLARNRGNVLTF
TGTGCCAGCAGCTTAGCGAGAAACAGGGGCAACGTCCTGACTTTC
>TRBJ1-5|TRBV7-9|.|once
CASCTTGSFDQPQHF
TGTGCCAGCTGTACGACAGGTTCCTTTGATCAGCCCCAACATTTT
>TRBJ2-2|TRBV5-6|.|many
CASSLEGGTGELFF
TGTGCCAGCAGCTTGGAAGGGGGCACCGGGGAGCTGTTTTTT
>TRBJ2-5|TRBV11-2|TRBD1|.
CVSSLRQGVGKTQYF
TGTGTCAGCAGCCTCCGACAGGGGGTGGGGAAGACCCAGTACTTC
>TRBJ1-1|TRBV11-2|.|medium-sized
CASSLVPTVTEAFF
TGTGCCAGCAGCTTAGTGCCGACAGTCACTGAAGCTTTCTTT
>TRBJ2-7|TRBV28|TRBD2|few
CASIPWEGYEQYF
TGTGCCAGCATACCCTGGGAGGGCTACGAGCAGTACTTC
>TRBJ2-7|TRBV12-3/TRBV12-4|.|once
CASTLTSSYEQYF
TGTGCCAGCACCCTGACATCCTCCTACGAGCAGTACTTC
>TRBJ2-1|TRBV7-8|.|many
CASSLRDNQVNEQFF
TGTGCCAGCAGCTTACGGGACAACCAAGTGAATGAGCAGTTCTTC
>TRBJ2-5|TRBV7-8|TRBD1|many
CASSHRDRVKTQYF
TGTGCCAGCAGCCACCGGGACAGGGTTAAGACCCAGTACTTC
>TRBJ2-6|TRBV28|TRBD2|.
CASSLSQYLAGGSGANVLTF
TGTGCCAGCAGTTTATCCCAATACCTAGCGGGGGGTTCTGGGGCCAACGTCCTGACTTTC